The rows below give T cell receptor beta chains drawn from one sample of a study of blood T cell repertoires in COVID-19. Assay used: immunoSEQ multiplex PCR; TCRdb lists only in-frame clones, some missing. Of some 250,000 clones listed, roughly nine tenths were seen once; the top ten hold around 12%. Sequenced material: peripheral blood. The receptors here all came from a woman aged 30 to 39 with COVID-19, enrolled during active disease. Both conserved end residues are part of each CDR3. The D gene is left open where the match is weak. Clone size is stated in some rows and not others, as once, few, many or a class when expanded.

v_gene	d_gene	j_gene	abundance	CDR3nt	CDR3aa
TRBV3-1/TRBV3-2	TRBD1	TRBJ1-5	NA	TGTGCCAGCAGCCAAGGCTCGGGACAGGGAAATCAGCCCCAGCATTTT	CASSQGSGQGNQPQHF
TRBV3-1/TRBV3-2	NA	TRBJ1-3	NA	TGTGCCAGCAGCCGATACAGGAGCTCTGGAAACACCATATATTTT	CASSRYRSSGNTIYF
TRBV28	NA	TRBJ2-7	NA	TGTGCCAGCAGTTTAGGTCCCCCCACCTCGGGGCAGTACTTC	CASSLGPPTSGQYF
TRBV29-1	NA	TRBJ1-1	few	TGCAGCGTCCTCGGACAGATGAACACTGAAGCTTTCTTT	CSVLGQMNTEAFF
TRBV5-1	TRBD1	TRBJ1-1	NA	TGCGCCAGCAGCCCAGGACAGGGTACGAGGACTGAAGCTTTCTTT	CASSPGQGTRTEAFF
TRBV5-4	NA	TRBJ2-7	NA	TGTGCCAGCAGCGACTGGGGCGGATCCTACGAGCAGTACTTC	CASSDWGGSYEQYF
TRBV6-5	NA	TRBJ1-3	NA	TGTGCCAGCAGTACACCGACTCCCTCTGGAAACACCATATATTTT	CASSTPTPSGNTIYF
TRBV25-1	NA	TRBJ1-3	NA	TGTGCCAGCAGTAGCTGGACAGCACAAGCTGGAAACACCATATATTTT	CASSSWTAQAGNTIYF
TRBV28	NA	TRBJ1-4	NA	TGTGCCGCTAAGATTAATGAAAAACTGTTTTTT	CAAKINEKLFF
TRBV6-5	NA	TRBJ1-5	NA	TGTGCCAGCAGACGCCCGGGAATGGTGATTCAGCCCCAGCATTTT	CASRRPGMVIQPQHF
TRBV21-1	NA	TRBJ2-1	NA	TGTGCCAGCGAGTTCGGGCGGGCCTCCTACAATGAGCAGTTCTTC	CASEFGRASYNEQFF
TRBV18	NA	TRBJ1-2	NA	TGTGCCAGCTCACCACCGAGGGGGAACTATGGCTACACCTTC	CASSPPRGNYGYTF
TRBV11-2	NA	TRBJ2-7	NA	TGTGCCAGCAGCCCGGGACTTCTCTCCTACGAGCAGTACTTC	CASSPGLLSYEQYF
TRBV5-1	NA	TRBJ1-1	once	TGCGCCAGCACCCAATCCGATACAGGGAACACTGAAGCTTTCTTT	CASTQSDTGNTEAFF
TRBV6-6	NA	TRBJ2-2	NA	TGTGCCAGCAGTCCCACCAGGGGGAGGACCGGGGAGCTGTTTTTT	CASSPTRGRTGELFF
TRBV5-5	TRBD2	TRBJ2-3	NA	TGTGCCAGCAGCTTCATAGCGGGGGTGAGCACAGATACGCAGTATTTT	CASSFIAGVSTDTQYF
TRBV6-4	TRBD2	TRBJ2-2	NA	TGTGCCAGCGCTAGCGGAGCGAACACCGGGGAGCTGTTTTTT	CASASGANTGELFF
TRBV21-1	NA	TRBJ2-5	NA	TGTGCCAGCAGCAATGGAGGGCAGGGGGGGACCCAGTACTTC	CASSNGGQGGTQYF
TRBV9	TRBD1	TRBJ2-3	NA	TGTGCCAGCAGCGTTACAGGGGTGGGGTCCACAGATACGCAGTATTTT	CASSVTGVGSTDTQYF
TRBV29-1	NA	TRBJ2-7	NA	TGCAGCGTTGGCCTTCCGACAGGACCTCCGGGCGAGCAGTACTTC	CSVGLPTGPPGEQYF
TRBV7-9	NA	TRBJ2-7	once	TGTGCCAGCAGCTTAAAAGACGGGTCCCCTACCTACGAGCAGTACTTC	CASSLKDGSPTYEQYF
TRBV9	NA	TRBJ2-2	NA	TGTGCCAGCAGCCTACTTTCAGGTGCCTCCACCGGGGAGCTGTTTTTT	CASSLLSGASTGELFF
TRBV10-2	NA	TRBJ1-1	NA	TGCGCCAGCACGAGGGAGGGATTGAACACTGAAGCTTTCTTT	CASTREGLNTEAFF
TRBV5-4	TRBD2	TRBJ2-3	NA	TGTGCCAGCGGGTATGGTTCTAGCGGGGTTACAGATACGCAGTATTTT	CASGYGSSGVTDTQYF
TRBV6-5	NA	TRBJ1-4	NA	TGTGCCAGCAGGACGGGAGGGCAGCTGAATGAAAAACTGTTTTTT	CASRTGGQLNEKLFF
TRBV18	TRBD1	TRBJ2-7	NA	TGTGCCAGCTCCCCGGGACAGGAGATGTACGAGCAGTACTTC	CASSPGQEMYEQYF
TRBV29-1	NA	TRBJ1-4	NA	TGCAGCGTTGAGGAATTATTCGGGTCTAATGAAAAACTGTTTTTT	CSVEELFGSNEKLFF
TRBV27	TRBD2	TRBJ2-7	NA	TGTGCCAGCAGTTCGACTAAACTAGCGCGGGCCTACGAGCAGTACTTC	CASSSTKLARAYEQYF
TRBV4-1	NA	TRBJ1-2	NA	TGCGCCAGCAGCCAACCCAGAGGGGGTATGAGCTATGGCTACACCTTC	CASSQPRGGMSYGYTF
TRBV5-4	TRBD2	TRBJ2-2	NA	TGTGCCAGCAGCTTGGCGCCGGGACTAGGTGTCACCGGGGAGCTGTTTTTT	CASSLAPGLGVTGELFF
TRBV27	TRBD1	TRBJ1-4	NA	TGTGCCACCCAGAATACAGGGGGTGAAAAACTGTTTTTT	CATQNTGGEKLFF
TRBV9	TRBD2	TRBJ2-3	once	TGTGCCAGCAGCGGTCGACTAGCCTCAGATACGCAGTATTTT	CASSGRLASDTQYF
TRBV6-5	NA	TRBJ2-7	NA	TGTGCCAGCAGTTACCAGGGGATACCAACCTACGAGCAGTACTTC	CASSYQGIPTYEQYF
TRBV28	NA	TRBJ2-7	NA	TGTGCCAGCAGGTCGGGACTTCGGACCTACGAGCAGTACTTC	CASRSGLRTYEQYF
TRBV15	NA	TRBJ2-7	NA	TGTGCCACCAGCAGAGCTGCAGTACCGTACGAGCAGTACTTC	CATSRAAVPYEQYF
TRBV24-1	NA	TRBJ2-2	NA	TGTGCCACCAGTGCAGGGGCGAACACCGGGGAGCTGTTTTTT	CATSAGANTGELFF
TRBV2	TRBD2	TRBJ2-5	NA	TGTGCCAGCAGTGCCTTACTAGCGGGGGTCGGTGAGACCCAGTACTTC	CASSALLAGVGETQYF
TRBV11-2	NA	TRBJ1-2	NA	TGTGCCAGCAGCTTACTTCGGGGGGGAAGTTATGGCTACACCTTC	CASSLLRGGSYGYTF
TRBV28	NA	TRBJ1-2	NA	TGTGCCAGCAGACTAGCACAGCCGTATGGCTACACCTTC	CASRLAQPYGYTF
TRBV5-1	NA	TRBJ1-4	NA	TGCGCCAGCAGCTTGGGCGTTTTCACAGGGCCCGCAACTAATGAAAAACTGTTTTTT	CASSLGVFTGPATNEKLFF
TRBV28	TRBD1	TRBJ1-5	few	TGTGCCAGCAGTCCGAATGACAGGGGGGGAAATCAGCCCCAGCATTTT	CASSPNDRGGNQPQHF
TRBV9	TRBD1	TRBJ2-1	once	TGTGCCAGCAGGACAGGGAACAATGAGCAGTTCTTC	CASRTGNNEQFF
TRBV3-1/TRBV3-2	TRBD1	TRBJ1-1	few	TGTGCCAGCAGCCAAGCAGGGGGCTTTTCCACTGAAGCTTTCTTT	CASSQAGGFSTEAFF
TRBV5-1	TRBD1	TRBJ2-5	once	TGCGCCAGCACATATTCGACAGGGGTAGAGACCCAGTACTTC	CASTYSTGVETQYF
TRBV6-6	TRBD2	TRBJ2-3	once	TGTGCCAGCATTGGCGGGGGGTCTAGCACAGATACGCAGTATTTT	CASIGGGSSTDTQYF
TRBV9	NA	TRBJ1-2	once	TGTGCCAGCAGCGTAGGTGGCACTAACTATGGCTACACCTTC	CASSVGGTNYGYTF
TRBV3-1/TRBV3-2	NA	TRBJ1-6	NA	TGTGCCAGCAGCACACAGGGATATAATTCACCCCTCCACTTT	CASSTQGYNSPLHF